A selection of T cell receptor beta chains follows, all from one sample in a study of Graves' ophthalmopathy and Graves' hyperthyroidism. TCRdb analysed the multiplex PCR reads with MiXCR anew, one entry per CDR3 protein. This sample has around 600,000 distinct CDR3 sequences, with about 40% found just once. The sequencing sample was made of peripheral blood. These receptors originate from an adult man with Graves' ophthalmopathy. Both conserved end residues are part of each CDR3. Fields, in order: J gene, V gene, clone size, D gene, CDR3 DNA, CDR3 protein. The D gene is left open where the match is weak. Clone size appears in some rows only: once, few, many, or a class for an expanded clone.

TRBJ1-1 | TRBV12-3/TRBV12-4 | - | - | TGTGCCTGGAGTGGTGGGGTTAACACTGAAGCTTTCTTT | CAWSGGVNTEAFF
TRBJ1-1 | TRBV19 | - | - | TGTGCCAGTAGTATCTTGGGGTCTAACACTGAAGCTTTCTTT | CASSILGSNTEAFF
TRBJ2-7 | TRBV6-5 | many | TRBD2 | TGTGCCAGCAGTCGGCCGGGACTAGGCGAGCAGTACTTC | CASSRPGLGEQYF
TRBJ2-7 | TRBV9 | - | TRBD2 | TGTGCCAGCAGCCCCCTCGGCGGGAGCTCGGGCGAGCAGTACTTC | CASSPLGGSSGEQYF
TRBJ1-6 | TRBV6-1 | many | - | TGTGCCAGCAGTGAAGCAGGGTCTGATTCACCCCTCCACTTT | CASSEAGSDSPLHF
TRBJ1-6 | TRBV11-2 | many | - | TGTGCCAGCAGCTTAGTACGTGGTTATAATTCACCCCTCCACTTT | CASSLVRGYNSPLHF
TRBJ1-4 | TRBV7-9 | once | TRBD1 | TGTGCCAGCAGCTACAGGGGGGGACTCCCCGCTAATGAAAAACTGTTTTTT | CASSYRGGLPANEKLFF
TRBJ1-5 | TRBV15 | - | TRBD1 | TGTGCCACCAGCAGCTCGGACAGGGTTCAGCCCCAGCATTTT | CATSSSDRVQPQHF
TRBJ1-3 | TRBV9 | many | - | TGTGCCAGCAGCGTAGCATCTGGAAGCTCTGGAAACACCATATATTTT | CASSVASGSSGNTIYF
TRBJ1-1 | TRBV7-3 | few | - | TGTGCCAGCAGTTCCCGGGGACAGAACACTGAAGCTTTCTTT | CASSSRGQNTEAFF
TRBJ1-1 | TRBV29-1 | - | TRBD1 | TGCAGCGTGGGGACAGACTACAATGAGCAGTTCTTT | CSVGTDYNEQFF
TRBJ2-7 | TRBV2 | many | - | TGTGCCAGCAGTGAAGGTCTCGCCGCCGAGCAGTACTTC | CASSEGLAAEQYF
TRBJ2-3 | TRBV29-1 | few | - | TGCAGCGTTGACTGGTATCAGGGAGATACGCAGTATTTT | CSVDWYQGDTQYF
TRBJ1-1 | TRBV6-5 | few | TRBD1 | TGTGCCAGCAGTTGGGACAGGGGATCCGGTTTGAACACTGAAGCTTTCTTT | CASSWDRGSGLNTEAFF
TRBJ2-7 | TRBV10-3 | - | - | TGTGCCATCAGGGCAGGCAGCTCCTACGAGCAGTACTTC | CAIRAGSSYEQYF
TRBJ1-2 | TRBV12-5 | many | - | TGTGCTAGTGGGGAAAGGACCGAATTCGTCGACTATGGCTACACCTTC | CASGERTEFVDYGYTF
TRBJ1-1 | TRBV2 | many | TRBD1 | TGTGCCAGCAGTACTCAGGGGGCTGAAGCTTTCTTT | CASSTQGAEAFF
TRBJ1-5 | TRBV2 | - | - | TGTGCCAGCAGTGAGGTGGCGGGACAGCCCCAGCATTTT | CASSEVAGQPQHF
TRBJ1-2 | TRBV2 | - | - | TGTGCCAGCAGTGAAGCGGGGATAGCTGGCTACACCTTC | CASSEAGIAGYTF
TRBJ1-6 | TRBV20-1 | - | - | TGCAGTGCTAGAGGCTCCGTTTCCCCCTTTAATTCACCCCTCCACTTT | CSARGSVSPFNSPLHF
TRBJ2-5 | TRBV29-1 | once | TRBD2 | TGCAGCGTTGAAGCTAGCGGGAGGGCCCGGGAGACCCAGTACTTC | CSVEASGRARETQYF
TRBJ2-5 | TRBV6-5 | many | - | TGTGCCAGCAGCTCCCTGGGCGGGCTTGAAGAGACCCAGTACTTC | CASSSLGGLEETQYF
TRBJ2-2 | TRBV5-1 | many | - | TGCGCCAGCAGCTTAGAAGTTGCTGGGGAGCTGTTTTTT | CASSLEVAGELFF
TRBJ1-1 | TRBV19 | many | - | TGTGCCAGTAGTACCACCGGACACGCGAACACTGAAGCTTTCTTT | CASSTTGHANTEAFF
TRBJ2-2 | TRBV19 | many | TRBD2 | TGTGCCAGTAGTTCCGGTAGCGGGGGAGCGAACACCGGGGAGCTGTTTTTT | CASSSGSGGANTGELFF
TRBJ1-2 | TRBV20-1 | once | - | TGCAGTGCTAGAGGACCGGGGTCTTATGGCTACACCTTC | CSARGPGSYGYTF
TRBJ1-4 | TRBV29-1 | few | - | TGCAGCGTTGTAGGTCGGACTAATGAAAAACTGTTTTTT | CSVVGRTNEKLFF
TRBJ2-5 | TRBV20-1 | many | - | TGCAGTGCTAGAGTGGGCGGGAAAGAGACCCAGTACTTC | CSARVGGKETQYF
TRBJ1-2 | TRBV20-1 | many | - | TGCAGTGCTAGAGAAGTGTCCCGGAACTATGGCTACACCTTC | CSAREVSRNYGYTF
TRBJ2-7 | TRBV27 | - | - | TGTGCCACCCGAGGGTTAGGGTCGGACGAGCAGTACTTC | CATRGLGSDEQYF
TRBJ2-5 | TRBV6-5 | - | - | TGTGCCAGCAGTTCCCTTTACGAGTCCCCCCGGGAGACCCAGTACTTC | CASSSLYESPRETQYF
TRBJ1-5 | TRBV7-6 | many | - | TGTGCCAGCAGCCCCGACATTACCAGCCCTCAGCCCCAGCATTTT | CASSPDITSPQPQHF
TRBJ1-1 | TRBV29-1 | many | TRBD1 | TGCAGCGCCGTGGACAGGGCTGAAGCTTTCTTT | CSAVDRAEAFF
TRBJ2-6 | TRBV10-3 | many | - | TGTGCCAGCGGACAGTTCTCTGGGGCCAACGTCCTGACTTTC | CASGQFSGANVLTF
TRBJ1-2 | TRBV6-6 | many | - | TGTGCCAGCAGTTACTCGAGACGATGGGGGTTCGGTGGCTACACCTTC | CASSYSRRWGFGGYTF
TRBJ1-6 | TRBV10-3 | - | TRBD1 | TGTGCCATCAGTGACGACAGGGGTTCACCCCTCCACTTT | CAISDDRGSPLHF
TRBJ2-5 | TRBV12-3/TRBV12-4 | many | - | TGTGCCAGCAGGGCGGGTGCGGGAAAAGAGACCCAGTACTTC | CASRAGAGKETQYF